This T cell receptor (beta chain) derives from a study of regulatory T cells in long-lasting Graves disease. Background on the study: Disease was considered persistent Graves' disease after over 5 years of antithyroid drugs (with positive TSH receptor antibodies). Study conclusions and caveats: Study of thyroid tissue was not done, with only peripheral blood studied. Persistent patients had a count of shared public clonotypes (approximately 3,000) that exceeded that of new patients (about 930).

This clonotype was observed at least ten times. Its specificity is unknown. Construction of TCR beta libraries relied on iRepertoire HTBI primers and on Arm-PCR targeting CDR3 regions. Each CDR3 protein gets one entry after TCRdb re-called the multiplex PCR reads with MiXCR. The sample contains roughly 300,000 distinct CDR3 sequences, roughly a fifth of which appear only once. As for time point: persistent/refractory GD, antithyroid drugs over 5 years with positive TRAb. RNA isolated from PBMCs was used to make the TCR library. By American Thyroid Association guidelines, Graves' disease was diagnosed in the cohort. The V end was cut by 3 bases, the J end by 4 bases, with 10 bases between. The CDR3 runs 12 residues. Per the germline V gene, CDR1 is SQVTM and CDR2 is ANQGSEA.

The chain recombines TRBV29-1 with TRBJ2-7; tentatively, D is TRBD1 (6 bases). This clonotype was sampled from a female donor with Graves disease. This material consisted of peripheral blood mononuclear cells (PBMCs), taken when the disease was refractory, from a patient treated with antithyroid drugs. DNA for the CDR3: TGCAGCGTTGAGGACAGTCGGTACGAGCAGTACTTC. Translation gives CSVEDSRYEQYF.